This entry features one T cell receptor (beta chain) sequence. This specimen comes from a study of blood T cell repertoires in COVID-19. The assay was immunoSEQ multiplex PCR, and TCRdb's table has in-frame clones only and misses some. The sample includes around 430,000 clones, around 87% of them seen just once. The CDR3 length is 16 residues. V was clipped by 7 bases and J by 7 bases; unmatched bases: 13. Germline V gives CDR1 LGHDT, CDR2 YNNKEL (reference sequence). The source of this sequence is a woman aged 50 to 60 who had recovered from COVID-19. The specimen sequenced was PBMCs or T cells enriched from blood (not recorded which). The V and J genes are TRBV3-1 (or the pseudogene TRBV3-2) and TRBJ1-6; 7 bases fit TRBD1. The CDR3 DNA sequence: TGTGCCAGCACCCTCCTTACAGGGGTAGGAAATTCACCCCTCCACTTT. This codes for CASTLLTGVGNSPLHF.